Below are 19 T cell receptor beta chains sequenced from a single sample in a study of cytotoxic CD8 clonotypes in ibrutinib-treated CLL. Measured with immunoSEQ multiplex PCR; TCRdb has only the in-frame clones, and not every one. The table has 150,000 or so clones, approximately 77% seen once; the top ten hold approximately 30%. Sequences were derived from PBMCs, sampled after 12 months of ibrutinib treatment. The source of these receptors is a human donor with chronic lymphocytic leukemia.

Only a few counts were recorded for this clone. The gene calls are TRBV5-6 and TRBJ1-2; TRBD1 matches 9 bases. This CDR3 spans 15 amino acids. Per germline, CDR1 SGHDT and CDR2 YYEEEE. The V gene end was trimmed by 4 bases and the J gene end by 2 bases; junction bases not matched to a gene: 6. The CDR3 protein is CASSPDRGGNYGYTF. CDR3 nucleotides: TGTGCCAGCAGCCCGGACAGGGGCGGGAACTATGGCTACACCTTC. Full variable domain (missing parts from reference TRBV5-6 and TRBJ1-2): DAGVTQSPTHLIKTRGQQVTLRCSPKSGHDTVSWYQQALGQGPQFIFQYYEEEERQRGNFPDRFSGHQFPNYSSELNVNALLLGDSALYLCASSPDRGGNYGYTFGSGTRLTVV.

The chain couples TRBV5-4 to TRBJ2-5; tentative D call: TRBD2 (6 bases). The V and J ends lost 4 bases and 3 bases respectively, with 13 bases between them. The CDR3 loop spans 14 amino acids. The germline V gene has CDR1 SGHNT and CDR2 YYREEE (reference sequence). The DNA of the CDR3 is TGTGCCAGCAGCACCGGGGGTACCGAAGAGACCCAGTACTTC. Its translation is CASSTGGTEETQYF.

The rearrangement joins TRBV4-1 to TRBJ2-7; 7 bases match TRBD1. V shed 0 bases, J shed 3 bases, and the junction held 5 bases outside the gene matches. The CDR3 length is 15 residues. Germline V CDR1 and CDR2: MGHRA, YSYEKL. The CDR3 region is CASSQDPTGFYEQYF. The CDR3 DNA follows: TGCGCCAGCAGCCAAGATCCGACAGGGTTCTACGAGCAGTACTTC.

This clone occurred a few times. The V and J genes are TRBV28 and TRBJ2-7; 8 bases agree with TRBD2. This CDR3 region has 14 residues. CDR1 MDHEN and CDR2 SYDVKM come from the germline V gene. V was pared by 6 bases and J by 2 bases, with 6 bases of the junction left unmatched. In DNA, the CDR3 is TGTGCCAGCAGACTCACGGGAGGGCCCTACGAGCAGTACTTC. It is translated as CASRLTGGPYEQYF.

The V call is TRBV7-3, the J call TRBJ2-7; either TRBD1 or TRBD2 may supply D (5 bases each). V lost 0 bases to trimming and J lost 2 bases, with 11 bases between them. The germline CDR1 and CDR2 sequences are SGHTA and FQGTGA. The CDR3 runs to 15 residues. Written as DNA, the CDR3 is TGTGCCAGCAGCTTAACGGGGGAAGGGACCTACGAGCAGTACTTC. Translating it yields CASSLTGEGTYEQYF.

The chain joins TRBV18 to TRBJ2-3; 8 bases match TRBD2. This CDR3 is 17 amino acids long. In germline, CDR1 is KGHSH, CDR2 LQKENI. J gave up 2 bases and V 2 bases, and 9 bases lay outside the gene matches. The CDR3 region has the DNA TGTGCCAGCTCACCATTCGCGACTAGCGAACCCACAGATACGCAGTATTTT. Translation: CASSPFATSEPTDTQYF.

This sequence joins TRBV15 and TRBJ2-7, with D unclear. The CDR3 runs to 13 residues. The germline V and J ends were trimmed by 1 base and 1 base, with 5 bases remaining between them. The germline gives CDR1 LNHNV, CDR2 YYDKDF (reference sequence). The CDR3 DNA follows: TGTGCCACCAGCAGAGTGGGGTCCTACGAGCAGTACTTC. It yields the protein CATSRVGSYEQYF.

V is TRBV30 and J is TRBJ2-3, with 10 bases lining up with TRBD2. CDR1 is GTSNPN, CDR2 SVGIG, per germline (reference sequence). The V and J ends lost 4 bases and 5 bases, in that order; junction bases with no gene match: 3. The CDR3 is 13 amino acids. DNA of the CDR3: TGTGCCTGGACTCGACTAGCGGGAGATACGCAGTATTTT. Translation: CAWTRLAGDTQYF.

This sequence joins TRBV4-1 and TRBJ1-6; 10 bases are a match to TRBD1. There are 15 residues in the CDR3. With 1 base clipped from V and 14 bases from J, the junction kept 8 bases outside the gene matches. CDR1 and CDR2 from the germline V gene are MGHRA and YSYEKL. The CDR3 bases are TGCGCCAGCAGCCAAGTAGGGACAGGGGACCTCACCCTCCACTTT. Translation: CASSQVGTGDLTLHF.

The chain is built from TRBV27 and TRBJ1-1; no clear D gene. This CDR3 has 13 amino acids. The V and J ends lost 8 bases and 0 bases respectively, with 10 bases between them. Germline V lookup: CDR1 MNHEY, CDR2 SMNVEV (reference sequence). CDR3 amino acids: CASGVFMNTEAFF. CDR3 sequence (DNA): TGTGCCAGCGGGGTTTTTATGAACACTGAAGCTTTCTTT.

This chain links TRBV5-4 with TRBJ2-7, with TRBD2 matching over 12 bases. CDR3 length equals 15 residues. The V and J ends lost 0 bases and 7 bases, in that order; junction bases with no gene match: 5. Germline CDR1 reads SGHNT; CDR2 reads YYREEE (reference sequence). CDR3 in amino acids: CASSLGGLAGTEQYF. The CDR3 region has the DNA TGTGCCAGCAGCTTGGGGGGACTAGCGGGTACTGAGCAGTACTTC.

In this sample, this clone turned up a few times. V is TRBV19 and J is TRBJ1-2, with 8 bases aligning to TRBD1. Germline loops: CDR1 LNHDA, CDR2 SQIVND (reference sequence). The CDR3 totals 14 residues. V dropped 7 bases and J dropped 3; count of bases not matched to a gene: 7. CDR3 sequence reads: CASKGQADHYGYTF. Written as DNA, the CDR3 is TGTGCCAGTAAGGGACAGGCAGACCACTATGGCTACACCTTC.

The rearrangement joins TRBV28 to TRBJ1-4; D perhaps matches TRBD1 (5 bases). The CDR3 extends over 13 amino acids. The germline gives CDR1 MDHEN, CDR2 SYDVKM. Trimming shortened V by 7 bases and J by 5 bases, and 11 bases separated the two germline ends. The CDR3 sequence: CASIDSPNEKLFF. Here the CDR3 DNA reads TGTGCCAGCATCGACAGTCCAAATGAAAAACTGTTTTTT.

The genes are TRBV7-6 and TRBJ2-7, with D possibly called TRBD1 or TRBD2 (6 bases each). The CDR3 has 13 residues. Per the germline V gene, CDR1 is SGHVS and CDR2 is FNYEAQ. Trimming removed 5 bases from V and 5 bases from J, with 13 bases in between. The CDR3 bases are TGTGCCAGCAGCCTGATGGGGGGCGACGAGCAGTACTTC. Translated, it gives CASSLMGGDEQYF.

The chain has TRBV19 and TRBJ1-2; D gene uncertain. The CDR3 consists of 18 residues. Germline CDR1 is LNHDA and CDR2 is SQIVND (reference sequence). The ends were cut back, 2 bases at V and 6 bases at J, with 25 bases in the middle. In DNA form, the CDR3 reads TGTGCCAGTAGTATACGACCCTACATTCGCGGGCGTCTTGATGGCTACACCTTC. It specifies CASSIRPYIRGRLDGYTF.

The J gene is TRBJ1-4, the V gene TRBV18; tentatively, D is TRBD1 (6 bases). CDR3 size: 13 residues. Germline V gene lookup returns CDR1 KGHSH and CDR2 LQKENI. Trimming removed 6 bases from V and 8 bases from J, with 13 bases in between. The chain's CDR3 is CASSPGRGEKLFF. CDR3 nucleotide sequence: TGTGCCAGCTCTCCAGGCAGGGGCGAAAAACTGTTTTTT.

This clone has a single count. The genes are TRBV5-8 and TRBJ2-4; the D gene is possibly TRBD1 (5 bases). Trimming took 0 bases from V and 6 from J, leaving 13 bases between them. Germline-derived CDR1 and CDR2 are SGHTS and YDEGEE. The CDR3 runs 15 residues. The DNA of the CDR3 is TGTGCCAGCAGCTTGGTATTGGGGCAGATAAACATTCAGTACTTC. Translating gives CASSLVLGQINIQYF.

This clone was counted a single time. The rearrangement links TRBV27 to TRBJ2-7; D unresolved. The length of the CDR3 is 14 residues. CDR1 and CDR2 from the germline V gene are MNHEY and SMNVEV (reference sequence). The V gene lost 8 bases and the J gene lost 2 bases, with 16 bases spanning the gap. The CDR3 loop reads CASAPAAPTYEQYF. CDR3 in DNA: TGTGCCAGCGCCCCCGCGGCTCCCACCTACGAGCAGTACTTC.

The V call is TRBV2, the J call TRBJ2-5; 7 bases map to TRBD1. Looked up from germline, CDR1 is SNHLY and CDR2 is FYNNEI. Trimming at V came to 1 base and at J to 2 bases, leaving 1 base not matched to a gene. The CDR3 contains 14 residues. The DNA of the CDR3 is TGTGCCAGCAGTGAAGAGGACAGGCAAGAGACCCAGTACTTC. This gives the protein CASSEEDRQETQYF.